Below are 2 T cell receptor beta chains sequenced from a single sample in a study of blood T cell repertoires in COVID-19. The table came from immunoSEQ multiplex PCR; TCRdb's copy has only in-frame clones and leaves some out. Of around 310,000 clones in the sample, about 91% were seen once. The material sequenced was PBMCs or T cells enriched from blood (not recorded which). These receptors were obtained from a woman aged 40 to 50 who had recovered from COVID-19.

V is TRBV18 and J is TRBJ2-1; tentative D call: TRBD1 (6 bases). The CDR3 extends over 15 amino acids. Per the germline V gene, CDR1 is KGHSH and CDR2 is LQKENI. The V end lost 2 bases, the J end lost 1 base, and 9 bases lay between the germline ends. CDR3 amino acids: CASSPTTGSYNEQFF. In nucleotides, the CDR3 is TGTGCCAGCTCACCAACGACAGGTTCCTACAATGAGCAGTTCTTC.

In its sample, this clone was seen once. The CDR3 is CASSESAGQGGSPLHF. In DNA form, the CDR3 reads TGCGCCAGCAGTGAGTCGGCGGGACAGGGTGGCTCACCCCTCCACTTT. This sequence joins TRBV10-2 and TRBJ1-6; TRBD1 matches 9 bases. V gave up 0 bases and J gave up 10 bases; unmatched junction bases: 7. Germline V lookup: CDR1 WSHSY, CDR2 SAAADI. The length of the CDR3 is 16 residues.